The rows below give T cell receptor beta chains drawn from one sample of a study of somatic mutations in cytotoxic T cells in rheumatoid arthritis. Repertoires were generated with immunoSEQ multiplex PCR, while TCRdb's copy carries only in-frame clones and drops some. The sample has about 6,400 clones; roughly 76% are singletons. Sequencing input: CD8+ T cells sorted from blood. These TCRs come from a woman aged 45 to 65 in good health. Both conserved end residues are part of each CDR3. The D gene is left open where the match is weak. Size is stated for part of the rows, as once, few or many counts, or as a class when the clone is expanded.

cdr3_nt: TGTGCCAGCAGCTTAAATCAGGGTCCGTCCTACGAGCAGTACTTC; cdr3_aa: CASSLNQGPSYEQYF; d_call: .; clone_size: .; j_call: TRBJ2-7; v_call: TRBV7-8; cdr3_length: 15
cdr3_nt: TGCGCCAGCAGCGCGTCCGCCCCTAGCAATCAGCCCCAGCATTTT; cdr3_aa: CASSASAPSNQPQHF; d_call: .; clone_size: .; j_call: TRBJ1-5; v_call: TRBV4-1; cdr3_length: 15
cdr3_nt: TGCGCCAGCAGCCGCCCCGGGGACATACCCAACACTGAAGCTTTCTTT; cdr3_aa: CASSRPGDIPNTEAFF; d_call: .; clone_size: .; j_call: TRBJ1-1; v_call: TRBV4-1; cdr3_length: 16
cdr3_nt: TGTGCCAGCAGCTTAGAGGACAGGGGGCCCACCATATATTTT; cdr3_aa: CASSLEDRGPTIYF; d_call: TRBD1; clone_size: .; j_call: TRBJ1-3; v_call: TRBV7-9; cdr3_length: 14
cdr3_nt: TGTGCCAGCTCACCATCGGCAGGGCGAGCCTACGAGCAGTACTTC; cdr3_aa: CASSPSAGRAYEQYF; d_call: .; clone_size: .; j_call: TRBJ2-7; v_call: TRBV18; cdr3_length: 15
cdr3_nt: TGCGCCAGCAGCCTTGGACTAGCGGACTACAATGAGCAGTTCTTC; cdr3_aa: CASSLGLADYNEQFF; d_call: TRBD2; clone_size: .; j_call: TRBJ2-1; v_call: TRBV4-1; cdr3_length: 15
cdr3_nt: TGTGCCAGCAGCCAAGTGCAGGGCCCCTACTATGGCTACACCTTC; cdr3_aa: CASSQVQGPYYGYTF; d_call: .; clone_size: .; j_call: TRBJ1-2; v_call: TRBV14; cdr3_length: 15
cdr3_nt: TGCGCCAGCAGCTTGGCCCCCCAGGGGCATGAGCAGTTCTTC; cdr3_aa: CASSLAPQGHEQFF; d_call: .; clone_size: .; j_call: TRBJ2-1; v_call: TRBV5-1; cdr3_length: 14
cdr3_nt: TGTGCCAGCGGACTACAGGGGGACTATGGCTACACCTTC; cdr3_aa: CASGLQGDYGYTF; d_call: TRBD1; clone_size: few; j_call: TRBJ1-2; v_call: TRBV5-6; cdr3_length: 13
cdr3_nt: TGTGCCAGCAGTGAAGCGCTTGGACTCACAGATACGCAGTATTTT; cdr3_aa: CASSEALGLTDTQYF; d_call: .; clone_size: once; j_call: TRBJ2-3; v_call: TRBV6-1; cdr3_length: 15
cdr3_nt: TGTGCCAGCAACCTAAAGGTGGACTTCTATGGCTACACCTTC; cdr3_aa: CASNLKVDFYGYTF; d_call: .; clone_size: .; j_call: TRBJ1-2; v_call: TRBV2; cdr3_length: 14
cdr3_nt: TGCGCCAGCAGCCAGGAAGGGACAGGAGAGGATTCACCCCTCCACTTT; cdr3_aa: CASSQEGTGEDSPLHF; d_call: TRBD1; clone_size: .; j_call: TRBJ1-6; v_call: TRBV4-1; cdr3_length: 16
cdr3_nt: TGTGCCAGCAGCCAAGGGGCTAGCGGGGGGGCTGAGACCCAGTACTTC; cdr3_aa: CASSQGASGGAETQYF; d_call: TRBD2; clone_size: .; j_call: TRBJ2-5; v_call: TRBV5-4; cdr3_length: 16
cdr3_nt: TGTGCCACGAGCAAGTCAGGGGGTAGCTCCTACAATGAGCAGTTCTTC; cdr3_aa: CATSKSGGSSYNEQFF; d_call: TRBD1; clone_size: .; j_call: TRBJ2-1; v_call: TRBV10-3; cdr3_length: 16
cdr3_nt: TGTGCCAGCAGCTTGGGTCCAGGGGGCACTGAAGCTTTCTTT; cdr3_aa: CASSLGPGGTEAFF; d_call: TRBD1; clone_size: .; j_call: TRBJ1-1; v_call: TRBV5-8; cdr3_length: 14
cdr3_nt: TGTGCCAGCAGCTTCGGGACAGAGCAGTTCTTC; cdr3_aa: CASSFGTEQFF; d_call: .; clone_size: .; j_call: TRBJ2-1; v_call: TRBV11-2; cdr3_length: 11
cdr3_nt: TGTGCCATCACCCCGGACAGTCAAGAGACCCAGTACTTC; cdr3_aa: CAITPDSQETQYF; d_call: .; clone_size: few; j_call: TRBJ2-5; v_call: TRBV10-3; cdr3_length: 13
cdr3_nt: TGTGCCAGCAGCGTAGGGGAACAGGGTACCGACTATGGCTACACCTTC; cdr3_aa: CASSVGEQGTDYGYTF; d_call: .; clone_size: few; j_call: TRBJ1-2; v_call: TRBV9; cdr3_length: 16
cdr3_nt: TGTGCCAGCACCCAGCAGGGCGAACAGAATTCACCCCTCCACTTT; cdr3_aa: CASTQQGEQNSPLHF; d_call: .; clone_size: .; j_call: TRBJ1-6; v_call: TRBV6-6; cdr3_length: 15
cdr3_nt: TGCGCCAGCAGCCAAGGACTAGCGGGGGGGCCAGATACGCAGTATTTT; cdr3_aa: CASSQGLAGGPDTQYF; d_call: TRBD2; clone_size: .; j_call: TRBJ2-3; v_call: TRBV4-3; cdr3_length: 16
cdr3_nt: TGTGCCAGCAGCACGACTAGCGGGGGGGCTAGCGACAATGAGCAGTTCTTC; cdr3_aa: CASSTTSGGASDNEQFF; d_call: TRBD2; clone_size: once; j_call: TRBJ2-1; v_call: TRBV7-9; cdr3_length: 17
cdr3_nt: TGTGCCAGCAGCTTCGGGACAGGGGCTGAAGATACGCAGTATTTT; cdr3_aa: CASSFGTGAEDTQYF; d_call: TRBD1; clone_size: few; j_call: TRBJ2-3; v_call: TRBV5-6; cdr3_length: 15
cdr3_nt: TGTGCCACCCGGACAGGGGATTACTACGAGCAGTACTTC; cdr3_aa: CATRTGDYYEQYF; d_call: TRBD1; clone_size: once; j_call: TRBJ2-7; v_call: TRBV6-6; cdr3_length: 13
cdr3_nt: TGTGCCAGTAGAGTCCGGGGACTAGGGCATGGCTACACCTTC; cdr3_aa: CASRVRGLGHGYTF; d_call: .; clone_size: .; j_call: TRBJ1-2; v_call: TRBV19; cdr3_length: 14
cdr3_nt: TGTGCCAGTTCCCCTTCCCCACAGTACACCGGGGAGCTGTTTTTT; cdr3_aa: CASSPSPQYTGELFF; d_call: .; clone_size: once; j_call: TRBJ2-2; v_call: TRBV19; cdr3_length: 15
cdr3_nt: TGTGCCAGCTCTCCTTCTAGCGGGTGGACAGATACGCAGTATTTT; cdr3_aa: CASSPSSGWTDTQYF; d_call: TRBD2; clone_size: once; j_call: TRBJ2-3; v_call: TRBV25-1; cdr3_length: 15
cdr3_nt: TGTGCCAGCAACCCAGGGGAGGGTGAGCAGTTCTTC; cdr3_aa: CASNPGEGEQFF; d_call: .; clone_size: .; j_call: TRBJ2-1; v_call: TRBV9; cdr3_length: 12
cdr3_nt: TGTGCCAGCAGCTTAGTTCCCGAGGCCGGCGGCAATCAGCCCCAGCATTTT; cdr3_aa: CASSLVPEAGGNQPQHF; d_call: .; clone_size: .; j_call: TRBJ1-5; v_call: TRBV7-2; cdr3_length: 17
cdr3_nt: TGTGCCAGCAGCTTAACTGGCGGGGGGACTATCGACGGGGAGCTGTTTTTT; cdr3_aa: CASSLTGGGTIDGELFF; d_call: TRBD2; clone_size: medium-sized; j_call: TRBJ2-2; v_call: TRBV7-3; cdr3_length: 17
cdr3_nt: TGTGCCAGCGGGGGCCCGGGGTCCTACAATGAGCAGTTCTTC; cdr3_aa: CASGGPGSYNEQFF; d_call: .; clone_size: .; j_call: TRBJ2-1; v_call: TRBV9; cdr3_length: 14
cdr3_nt: TGTGCCAGCAGCTTCGGGACAGGGCTTTACGAGCAGTACTTC; cdr3_aa: CASSFGTGLYEQYF; d_call: TRBD1; clone_size: few; j_call: TRBJ2-7; v_call: TRBV5-4; cdr3_length: 14
cdr3_nt: TGTGCCAGCAGACCGTTGAGGGACAGGGTAGAAGGAGAGACCCAGTACTTC; cdr3_aa: CASRPLRDRVEGETQYF; d_call: TRBD1; clone_size: .; j_call: TRBJ2-5; v_call: TRBV27; cdr3_length: 17